The 20 T cell receptor beta chains in this list originate from one sample, sequenced in a study of cytomegalovirus exposure and HLA in healthy donors. It was with 60 Vbeta and 13 Jbeta primers that the PCR ran. TCRdb keeps only in-frame clones here, not all; method: immunoSEQ multiplex PCR. The sample contains around 150,000 clones, 68% of which appear only once. Sequenced material: PBMCs. Receptors were obtained from a man aged 25-45 years in good health and CMV-seropositive.

The chain combines TRBV6-4 with TRBJ2-7; maybe TRBD1 (5 bases). CDR1 and CDR2 (germline): MRHNA, SNTAGT. The CDR3 runs 13 residues. V lost 5 bases, J lost 2 bases, and 10 bases lay in between. The CDR3 reads CASSYRLPYEQYF. The DNA of the CDR3 is TGTGCCAGCAGTTACAGGCTACCCTACGAGCAGTACTTC.

This chain connects TRBV2 to TRBJ2-5; 7 positions match TRBD2. CDR3 length: 15 residues. J was trimmed by 5 bases and V by 8 bases; bases with no gene match: 14. Germline lookup yields CDR1 SNHLY and CDR2 FYNNEI. In nucleotides, the CDR3 is TGTGCCAGCTCTTCGGGGACTACCTCCTTGGAGACCCAGTACTTC. The encoded protein is CASSSGTTSLETQYF. Filled out from reference TRBV2 and TRBJ2-5, the complete variable domain reads EPEVTQTPSHQVTQMGQEVILRCVPISNHLYFYWYRQILGQKVEFLVSFYNNEISEKSEIFDDQFSVERPDGSNFTLKIRSTKLEDSAMYFCASSSGTTSLETQYFGPGTRLLVL.

The rearrangement links TRBV28 to TRBJ2-7, with D possibly being TRBD2 (6 bases). Germline CDR1 and CDR2: MDHEN and SYDVKM. The V gene lost 2 bases and the J gene lost 4 bases, with 12 bases spanning the gap. This CDR3 comprises 14 residues. CDR3 sequence: CASSLPGLTYEQYF. DNA of the CDR3: TGTGCCAGCAGTTTACCGGGACTTACATACGAGCAGTACTTC.

The chain carries TRBV7-9 and TRBJ1-1, with 7 nucleotides matching TRBD1. The V and J ends lost 8 bases and 1 base, in that order; junction bases with no gene match: 10. CDR1 SEHNR and CDR2 FQNEAQ come from the germline V gene (reference sequence). This CDR3 is 15 amino acids long. CDR3 sequence reads: CASGTLTGENTEAFF. CDR3 bases: TGTGCCAGCGGAACCCTCACAGGGGAGAACACTGAAGCTTTCTTT.

In its sample, this clone was seen a few times. CDR3 sequence: CAIQTDRDTEAFF. In DNA form, the CDR3 reads TGTGCCATTCAAACTGACAGAGACACTGAAGCTTTCTTT. The gene calls are TRBV10-3 and TRBJ1-1; weak D call: TRBD1 (5 bases). The CDR3 contains 13 residues. Germline V gene data show CDR1 as ENHRY and CDR2 as SYGVKD. Trimming pared 9 bases from V and 3 bases from J, leaving 14 bases between.

The V and J genes are TRBV5-4 and TRBJ1-4; D not certain. This CDR3 region has 16 residues. Germline V CDR1 and CDR2: SGHNT, YYREEE (reference sequence). The V end was cut by 4 bases, the J end by 0 bases, with 13 bases between. This chain's CDR3 is CASSPERVATNEKLFF. DNA for the CDR3: TGTGCCAGCAGCCCGGAGAGAGTTGCAACTAATGAAAAACTGTTTTTT.

The V and J genes are TRBV27 and TRBJ2-5, with 7 nucleotides matching TRBD2. CDR1 is MNHEY and CDR2 is SMNVEV in the germline V gene (reference sequence). The CDR3 runs to 14 residues. The trim removed 0 bases at V and 4 bases at J, leaving 2 bases unmatched. The CDR3 DNA sequence: TGTGCCAGCAGTTTATCGCCGGGAGGAGAGACCCAGTACTTC. Residues: CASSLSPGGETQYF.

The chain combines TRBV7-3 with TRBJ1-1, with 8 bases identical to TRBD1. CDR3 length: 17 amino acids. Losses at the gene ends were 5 bases for V and 4 bases for J; bases not matched to a gene: 15. Per the germline V gene, CDR1 is SGHTA and CDR2 is FQGTGA. The CDR3 loop is CASSPSGQGAFSTEAFF. CDR3 coding DNA: TGTGCCAGCAGCCCGAGTGGGCAGGGGGCATTTAGCACTGAAGCTTTCTTT.

This clone was detected a few times. V and J are TRBV5-6 and TRBJ2-3, with D maybe TRBD2 (6 bases). The germline V gene has CDR1 SGHDT and CDR2 YYEEEE. Trimming took off 6 bases at V and 4 bases at J, with 27 bases between the two ends. The CDR3 runs 18 residues. The CDR3 sequence: CASNPMVVREPGADTQYF. CDR3 DNA sequence: TGTGCCAGCAACCCGATGGTGGTACGGGAGCCCGGCGCAGATACGCAGTATTTT.

This chain connects TRBV5-1 to TRBJ2-1; 16 bases are shared with TRBD2. The J segment lost 7 bases and the V segment lost 7 bases, leaving 17 bases of the junction unmatched. CDR3 length: 19 residues. The germline V gene encodes CDR1 SGHRS and CDR2 YFSETQ. The CDR3 DNA follows: TGCGCCAGCCAAGGCCCGGGACTAGCGGGAGGGGGTATCTATAATGAGCAGTTCTTC. Its translation is CASQGPGLAGGGIYNEQFF.

This clone was seen a handful of times. The rearrangement links TRBV12-1 to TRBJ1-1; the table's D call, TRBD1, was not checked against the DNA. TRBV12-1 corresponds to a pseudogene. The CDR3 spans 12 residues. This CDR3 is CASSFPGFWAFF. CDR3 nucleotide sequence: TGTGCCAGCAGCTTTCCAGGTTTTTGGGCTTTCTTT.

The chain joins TRBV6-5 to TRBJ1-2, with D perhaps matching TRBD1 (5 bases). This CDR3 contains 13 residues. Per germline, CDR1 MNHEY and CDR2 SVGAGI. The V end was cut by 2 bases, the J end by 5 bases, with 9 bases between. DNA of the CDR3: TGTGCCAGCAGTTACGGACACACATATGGCTACACCTTC. Encoded protein: CASSYGHTYGYTF.

The chain employs TRBV28 and TRBJ2-7; 7 nucleotides align to TRBD1. The CDR3 totals 14 residues. The germline V gene encodes CDR1 MDHEN and CDR2 SYDVKM. Trimming at V came to 5 bases and at J to 1 base, leaving 5 bases not matched to a gene. The CDR3 DNA is TGTGCCAGCAGTGTCGGGACAGCGTCCTACGAGCAGTACTTC. It specifies CASSVGTASYEQYF.

This clone was recorded a few times. V is TRBV2 and J is TRBJ2-5; 9 nucleotides match TRBD2. Per germline, CDR1 SNHLY and CDR2 FYNNEI. After removal of 5 bases from V and 2 bases from J, the junction contained 18 bases not matched to a gene. The length of the CDR3 is 19 residues. The CDR3 nucleotides read TGTGCCAGCAGTCCCCTTGGGGCTAGCGGGATCACGGGACAAGAGACCCAGTACTTC. Translation gives CASSPLGASGITGQETQYF.

J is TRBJ1-6 and V is TRBV7-9; D gene uncertain. This CDR3 comprises 16 residues. V was trimmed by 4 bases and J by 4 bases, leaving 14 bases between them. The V gene's germline CDR1 is SEHNR and CDR2 FQNEAQ (reference sequence). CDR3 residues: CASSSFSRGYNSPLHF. The CDR3 nucleotides are TGTGCCAGCAGCTCCTTCTCCCGGGGTTATAATTCACCCCTCCACTTT.

The chain links TRBV2 to TRBJ1-6; 9 bases fit TRBD1. J gave up 15 bases and V 11 bases, and 14 bases lay outside the gene matches. The CDR3 contains 13 residues. CDR1 and CDR2 (germline): SNHLY, FYNNEI. The CDR3 region is CAGRDRALGFLHF. Written as DNA, the CDR3 is TGTGCCGGGCGGGACAGGGCCTTAGGGTTCCTCCACTTT. Drawing the rest from reference TRBV2 and TRBJ1-6, the complete variable domain is EPEVTQTPSHQVTQMGQEVILRCVPISNHLYFYWYRQILGQKVEFLVSFYNNEISEKSEIFDDQFSVERPDGSNFTLKIRSTKLEDSAMYFCAGRDRALGFLHFGNGTRLTVT.

Within the sample, this clone is medium-sized. The CDR3 sequence: CSVYSPTYEQYF. Written as DNA, the CDR3 is TGCAGCGTGTACAGTCCCACCTACGAGCAGTACTTC. The chain couples TRBV29-1 to TRBJ2-7; D ambiguous. The CDR3 sequence is 12 residues long. V lost 6 bases to trimming and J lost 2 bases, with 11 bases between them. Germline V lookup: CDR1 SQVTM, CDR2 ANQGSEA.

The chain recombines TRBV13 with TRBJ1-5; D gene ambiguous. With 0 bases removed from V and 4 bases from J, the gap between germline ends came to 7 bases. The CDR3 spans 14 residues. The V gene's germline CDR1 is PRHDT and CDR2 FYEKMQ (reference sequence). The CDR3 loop reads CASSLGGGNQPQHF. CDR3 DNA: TGTGCCAGCAGCTTAGGGGGAGGGAATCAGCCCCAGCATTTT.

The chain has TRBV18 and TRBJ2-6, with D perhaps TRBD2 (5 bases). Trimming cost V 3 bases and J 0 bases, with 9 bases left between them. Germline-derived CDR1 and CDR2 are KGHSH and LQKENI. The length of the CDR3 is 16 residues. CDR3 bases: TGTGCCAGCTCACCCAAAACTAGCTCTGGGGCCAACGTCCTGACTTTC. It translates to CASSPKTSSGANVLTF.

This clone was counted only a few times. The rearrangement links TRBV6-5 to TRBJ2-3, with TRBD2 as a possible D gene (6 bases). The V end was cut by 6 bases, the J end by 0 bases, with 13 bases between. CDR3 length equals 15 residues. Germline assignment: CDR1 MNHEY and CDR2 SVGAGI. CDR3 sequence reads: CASSPGLISTDTQYF. The DNA for the CDR3 is TGTGCCAGCAGCCCTGGACTAATTAGCACAGATACGCAGTATTTT.